This T cell receptor (beta chain) appears in the sequencing data of a study of human T cells and chemical hapten exposure. Study-level background: Patients, predominantly female, presented with alopecia areata, totalis or universalis. How much TCR each sample yielded varied, mostly because pooled library volumes differed slightly. Study-wide points: The donors suffered from alopecia, so their immune response may not match that of healthy people.

TCRdb passed the RACE reads through MiXCR, listing each CDR3 protein once. The sample contains approximately 79,000 distinct CDR3 sequences, about 9.3% of which appear only once. This clonotype was seen a handful of times. As yet, its antigen is unknown. Sample time point: patch test 1, 2 weeks after DPC sensitization. Specified treatment: therapeutic diphenylcyclopropenone sensitization with weekly scalp DPC. Total RNA was extracted from unfractionated whole blood. Between the trimmed V and J ends, which lost 0 bases and 4 bases, there was a span of 13 bases. CDR1 is LGHDT and CDR2 is YNNKEL in the germline V gene (reference sequence). The CDR3 has 16 amino acids.

The specimen comprised whole blood, sampled in connection with sensitization to the hapten diphenylcyclopropenone (DPC). The receptor was isolated from a woman in her 50s with alopecia areata. Some clones in this sample may be carry-over from other donors' samples. The chain has TRBV3-1 and TRBJ2-1, with a tentative D call TRBD1 (6 bases). CDR3 coding DNA: TGTGCCAGCAGCCAAGATAGTGGGGGCTGGTACAATGAGCAGTTCTTC. As protein: CASSQDSGGWYNEQFF.